A selection of T cell receptor beta chains follows, all from one sample in a study of blood T cell repertoires in COVID-19. Repertoires were generated with immunoSEQ multiplex PCR, while TCRdb's copy carries only in-frame clones and drops some. The sample shows almost 55,000 clones, approximately 84% of them seen only once. The sequenced material came from peripheral blood. The receptor set was obtained from a human donor in a cohort sampled during active COVID-19. Both conserved end residues are part of each CDR3. The D gene is left open where the match is weak. Only part of the rows carry a size: once, few, many, or a class if the clone is expanded.

clone size	V gene	D gene	J gene	CDR3 DNA	CDR3 protein
NA	TRBV5-5	NA	TRBJ2-7	TGTGCCAGCAGCCTGAAAGGGCAGGCAGGGTCCTACGAGCAGTACTTC	CASSLKGQAGSYEQYF
NA	TRBV6-4	TRBD1	TRBJ1-6	TGTGCCAGCAGTCCCCGACAGGGTAATGATTCACCCCTCCACTTT	CASSPRQGNDSPLHF
few	TRBV20-1	NA	TRBJ2-7	TGCAGTGCTAGCAGTGGGCACGAGCAGTACTTC	CSASSGHEQYF
NA	TRBV2	TRBD2	TRBJ2-1	TGTGCCAGCAAAGCCAGCCTAGCGGGAGGGGTTGAGCAGTTCTTC	CASKASLAGGVEQFF
NA	TRBV19	NA	TRBJ2-1	TGTGCCAGTAGTCCGGGGAAGAGTTGGAATGAGCAGTTCTTC	CASSPGKSWNEQFF
NA	TRBV5-1	NA	TRBJ1-1	TGCGCCAGCAGCTTGGGGCAGGGGTTGATGTCGAACACTGAAGCTTTCTTT	CASSLGQGLMSNTEAFF
NA	TRBV4-2	TRBD1	TRBJ1-6	TGTGCCAGCAACATACAGGGGGAATCACCCCTCCACTTT	CASNIQGESPLHF
NA	TRBV10-3	NA	TRBJ2-1	TGTGCCATCAGTGACAGGGTGAATGTTAGCTCCTACAATGAGCAGTTCTTC	CAISDRVNVSSYNEQFF
NA	TRBV7-6	NA	TRBJ2-7	TGTGCCAGCAGTTCAAGTTCGGCGCGGACAGACCATTCCTACGAGCAGTACTTC	CASSSSSARTDHSYEQYF
NA	TRBV11-2	TRBD2	TRBJ2-7	TGTGCCAGCAGCTTGGGACTAGCGGTCTACGAGCAGTACTTC	CASSLGLAVYEQYF
NA	TRBV5-1	NA	TRBJ2-7	TGCGCCAGCAGCTTGGATGGAGGAAGAGGCTACGAGCAGTACTTC	CASSLDGGRGYEQYF
NA	TRBV18	TRBD2	TRBJ2-1	TGTGCCAGCTCACCCGCCGGGGGGGCGGGAGGCCCAAGAAGCTCCTACAATGAGCAGTTCTTC	CASSPAGGAGGPRSSYNEQFF
NA	TRBV18	NA	TRBJ2-2	TGTGCCAGCTCAAAACAAAGAGGAAGCACCACGAACACCGGGGAGCTGTTTTTT	CASSKQRGSTTNTGELFF
NA	TRBV6-1	TRBD2	TRBJ2-7	TGTGCCAGCAGGTCTAGCGGGAACTACGAGCAGTACTTC	CASRSSGNYEQYF
NA	TRBV2	TRBD1	TRBJ1-4	TGTGCCAGCAGTGAAGGGACAGGGGGCGAAAAACTGTTTTTT	CASSEGTGGEKLFF
few	TRBV6-5	NA	TRBJ2-1	TGTGCCAGCAGCCCATATATCTCGGGATACAATGAGCAGTTCTTC	CASSPYISGYNEQFF
NA	TRBV7-9	TRBD2	TRBJ2-1	TGTGCCAGCAGCTTGACTAGCGGGGGGCACTCCTACAATGAGCAGTTCTTC	CASSLTSGGHSYNEQFF
NA	TRBV19	NA	TRBJ1-1	TGTGCCAGTAGTATAACCGGGGTCGGAGGGACTGAAGCTTTCTTT	CASSITGVGGTEAFF
NA	TRBV29-1	NA	TRBJ1-3	TGCAGCGTGGCTACAGGGAATGGAAACACCATATATTTT	CSVATGNGNTIYF
NA	TRBV11-2	TRBD2	TRBJ2-4	TGTGCCAGCAGCTTAGATCTGTTGCGGGAGGTTGCCAAAAACATTCAGTACTTC	CASSLDLLREVAKNIQYF
NA	TRBV5-1	NA	TRBJ2-2	TGCGCCAGCAGCTGGAGGGAGCCTAACACCGGGGAGCTGTTTTTT	CASSWREPNTGELFF
NA	TRBV27	TRBD2	TRBJ2-2	TGTGCCAGCAGTTTCCAAACTAGCGGGGGGGCGGTCGGGGAGCTGTTTTTT	CASSFQTSGGAVGELFF
NA	TRBV27	NA	TRBJ2-2	TGTGCCAGCAGCCAGAACACCGGGGAGCTGTTTTTT	CASSQNTGELFF
NA	TRBV5-1	TRBD1	TRBJ1-3	TGCGCCAGCAGCGCGGGACAGGGATTCTCTGGAAACACCATATATTTT	CASSAGQGFSGNTIYF
NA	TRBV5-4	NA	TRBJ2-3	TGTGCCAGCAGCTTGGATGGTCAGGGCACAATCAAGACAGATACGCAGTATTTT	CASSLDGQGTIKTDTQYF
NA	TRBV28	NA	TRBJ2-7	TGTGCCAGCAGTTTATCCGGGGGCTCCTACGAGCAGTACTTC	CASSLSGGSYEQYF
NA	TRBV5-4	NA	TRBJ1-2	TGTGCCAGCAGCTTCCAGGGGACGGATGGCTACACCTTC	CASSFQGTDGYTF
few	TRBV10-3	NA	TRBJ2-1	TGTGCCATCAGCATTAGTACAGGGCTCTACAATGAGCAGTTCTTC	CAISISTGLYNEQFF
NA	TRBV24-1	TRBD1	TRBJ2-7	TGTGCCACCAGTGCGACAGGGGGATGGATCTACGAGCAGTACTTC	CATSATGGWIYEQYF
once	TRBV13	NA	TRBJ2-5	TGTGCCAGCAGCTCAATCGACAGGGAGACCCAGTACTTC	CASSSIDRETQYF
NA	TRBV9	TRBD1	TRBJ2-3	TGTGCCAGCAGCCTAGGGGAAAGGGGGCGTTTTATAGATACGCAGTATTTT	CASSLGERGRFIDTQYF
once	TRBV12-3/TRBV12-4	TRBD1	TRBJ1-2	TGTGCCAGCAGTTTCGGACAGGTTTATGGCTACACCTTC	CASSFGQVYGYTF
NA	TRBV24-1	NA	TRBJ2-3	TGTGCCACCAGCCAGACTAGGGGAAATACGCAGTATTTT	CATSQTRGNTQYF
once	TRBV19	TRBD2	TRBJ2-1	TGTGCCAGTAGGCCCAAAAACTTCGGGGGGAGAAACTACAATGAGCAGTTCTTC	CASRPKNFGGRNYNEQFF
NA	TRBV11-2	NA	TRBJ2-2	TGTGCCAGCAGCTCCCTAGCGCCCCTCACCGGGGAGCTGTTTTTT	CASSSLAPLTGELFF
NA	TRBV7-9	TRBD1	TRBJ1-6	TGTGCCAGCAGCTCCTCCAGGGGGAGCTCCTATAATTCACCCCTCCACTTT	CASSSSRGSSYNSPLHF
NA	TRBV5-1	NA	TRBJ1-3	TGCGCCAGCAGCTTGGCGGGAGGAAGGGTTACGAACACCATATATTTT	CASSLAGGRVTNTIYF
NA	TRBV6-2/TRBV6-3	TRBD1	TRBJ2-2	TGTGCCAGCAGGCCTAACAGGGGAGCCACCGGGGAGCTGTTTTTT	CASRPNRGATGELFF
NA	TRBV5-1	NA	TRBJ2-7	TGCGCCAGCAGCTTGGCCGTAGGACAGACCTACGAGCAGTACTTC	CASSLAVGQTYEQYF
NA	TRBV7-3	NA	TRBJ1-1	TGTGCCAGCAGCGACACAGGGACCACTGAAGCTTTCTTT	CASSDTGTTEAFF
NA	TRBV27	NA	TRBJ1-1	TGTGCCAGCAGTTATCAGGGCTGGGGAACTGAAGCTTTCTTT	CASSYQGWGTEAFF